A single sample gave rise to the 27 T cell receptor beta chains below, sequenced in a study of OX40 agonist ivuxolimab in advanced cancers. Clones were read by immunoSEQ multiplex PCR, and TCRdb kept only the in-frame ones, dropping some. Of over 70,000 clones in the sample, about 88% are singletons; the top ten hold less than 0.2%. The source was CD4+ or CD8+ T cells sorted from blood, collected in a trial of the OX40 agonist ivuxolimab. These receptors all stem from an adult with an advanced solid tumor such as melanoma, head and neck, liver or kidney cancer.

The V call is TRBV11-3, the J call TRBJ2-2; 11 bases match TRBD1. CDR1 is SGHNT and CDR2 is YENEEA in the germline V gene. With 6 bases clipped from V and 5 bases from J, the junction kept 5 bases outside the gene matches. The CDR3 has 15 residues. The CDR3 here is CASSGQGAGTGELFF. CDR3 DNA: TGTGCCAGCAGTGGACAGGGGGCCGGAACCGGGGAGCTGTTTTTT.

This chain joins TRBV19 and TRBJ1-5; a weak D match, TRBD1 (6 bases). The CDR3 has 13 residues. Trimming took off 7 bases at V and 4 bases at J, with 11 bases between the two ends. Germline-derived CDR1 and CDR2 are LNHDA and SQIVND (reference sequence). CDR3 nucleotides: TGTGCCAGTAAAACCGGACAGAATCAGCCCCAGCATTTT. As protein: CASKTGQNQPQHF.

This chain links TRBV5-1 with TRBJ2-2; no reliable D call. CDR1 and CDR2 (germline): SGHRS, YFSETQ. The CDR3 is made up of 16 amino acids. V lost 1 base, J lost 0 bases, and 10 bases lay in between. CDR3 region: CASSLLSLANTGELFF. Written as DNA, the CDR3 is TGCGCCAGCAGCTTGCTCTCCCTCGCGAACACCGGGGAGCTGTTTTTT.

This rearrangement joins TRBV21-1 to TRBJ2-6; the D call TRBD1 from the table was never checked on the DNA. TRBV21-1 is described as a pseudogene. The length of the CDR3 is 15 residues. As DNA, the CDR3 is TGTGCCAGCAGCAAAGAGGGGAAGGGGGCCAACGTCCTGACTTTC. It codes for CASSKEGKGANVLTF.

The V and J genes are TRBV5-1 and TRBJ2-5; 10 nucleotides agree with TRBD2. CDR3 length: 16 residues. V gave up 0 bases and J gave up 1 base; unmatched junction bases: 3. Per germline, CDR1 SGHRS and CDR2 YFSETQ. The CDR3 spells CASSLVSGGTQETQYF. CDR3 sequence (DNA): TGCGCCAGCAGCTTGGTTAGCGGGGGGACCCAAGAGACCCAGTACTTC.

The rearrangement joins TRBV19 to TRBJ1-5; tentatively, D is TRBD1 (6 bases). V shed 2 bases and J shed 0 bases, with 8 bases lying between them. Germline V gene lookup returns CDR1 LNHDA and CDR2 SQIVND (reference sequence). The CDR3 loop spans 15 amino acids. The CDR3 region has the DNA TGTGCCAGTAGTATAAGGACAGTTAGCAATCAGCCCCAGCATTTT. Protein product: CASSIRTVSNQPQHF.

This chain connects TRBV19 to TRBJ2-6; D is possibly TRBD1 (5 bases). CDR1 LNHDA and CDR2 SQIVND come from the germline V gene (reference sequence). Trimming removed 3 bases at V and 2 bases at J, with 11 bases between. The CDR3 length is 16 residues. In DNA form, the CDR3 reads TGTGCCAGTAGTATGGGGCGGCCCGCTGGGGCCAACGTCCTGACTTTC. Its translation is CASSMGRPAGANVLTF. Looking up the rest from reference TRBV19 and TRBJ2-6 gives the full variable domain: DGGITQSPKYLFRKEGQNVTLSCEQNLNHDAMYWYRQDPGQGLRLIYYSQIVNDFQKGDIAEGYSVSREKKESFPLTVTSAQKNPTAFYLCASSMGRPAGANVLTFGAGSRLTVL.

The chain couples TRBV5-1 to TRBJ2-3; 10 bases line up with TRBD2. Unmatched junction bases numbered 16, after V lost 4 bases and J lost 2 bases. The CDR3 length is 19 residues. The germline V gene encodes CDR1 SGHRS and CDR2 YFSETQ. The CDR3 protein is CASSGGRVAGGNPTDTQYF. For the CDR3, the DNA is TGCGCCAGCAGCGGGGGCCGGGTAGCGGGAGGTAATCCCACAGATACGCAGTATTTT.

The chain links TRBV19 to TRBJ2-1; D might be TRBD1 (5 bases). Germline V gene lookup returns CDR1 LNHDA and CDR2 SQIVND (reference sequence). The CDR3 is 16 amino acids. The V end lost 4 bases, the J end lost 4 bases, and 17 bases lay between the germline ends. CDR3 nucleotides: TGTGCCAGTAGTACGTGGGGCAGACCACCTTACAATGAGCAGTTCTTC. It is translated as CASSTWGRPPYNEQFF.

This sequence joins TRBV11-2 and TRBJ1-3; a weak D match, TRBD1 (5 bases). The CDR3 is 14 amino acids. Trimming took 1 base from V and 8 from J, leaving 12 bases between them. The V gene's germline CDR1 is SGHAT and CDR2 FQNNGV. The CDR3: CASSLGRAGYTIYF. CDR3 coding DNA: TGTGCCAGCAGCTTAGGCAGGGCCGGATACACCATATATTTT.

The J gene is TRBJ2-7, the V gene TRBV5-1; 9 nucleotides align to TRBD2. Germline V gene sequence: CDR1 SGHRS, CDR2 YFSETQ. Trimming at V came to 4 bases and at J to 5 bases, leaving 10 bases not matched to a gene. This CDR3 region has 15 residues. CDR3 region: CASSLTGTSLHEQYF. As DNA, the CDR3 is TGCGCCAGCAGCCTGACCGGGACTAGCCTTCACGAGCAGTACTTC.

The chain employs TRBV20-1 and TRBJ1-4; D may be TRBD1 (6 bases). V lost 7 bases, J lost 5 bases, and 8 bases lay in between. The CDR3 length is 11 residues. Germline V CDR1 and CDR2: DFQATT, SNEGSKA (reference sequence). CDR3 in amino acids: CSGQGNEKLFF. In DNA, the CDR3 is TGCAGTGGCCAGGGGAATGAAAAACTGTTTTTT.

The V and J genes are TRBV6-5 and TRBJ1-6; D not resolved. The CDR3 has 15 amino acids. Per germline, CDR1 MNHEY and CDR2 SVGAGI. Trimming shortened V by 0 bases and J by 7 bases, and 10 bases separated the two germline ends. CDR3 region: CASSYSTSRNSPLHF. The DNA for the CDR3 is TGTGCCAGCAGTTACTCGACAAGTAGGAATTCACCCCTCCACTTT.

The chain couples TRBV7-6 to TRBJ2-5; D remains unclear. Deletions cut 2 bases from V and 5 bases from J, with 6 bases between. This CDR3 has 12 amino acids. The germline V gene encodes CDR1 SGHVS and CDR2 FNYEAQ. The CDR3 nucleotides read TGTGCCAGCAGCTTACAGAGGGAGACCCAGTACTTC. Encoded protein: CASSLQRETQYF.

The chain uses TRBV7-3 and TRBJ2-3; 8 bases match TRBD2. Germline V lookup: CDR1 SGHTA, CDR2 FQGTGA. This CDR3 contains 16 residues. With 2 bases clipped from V and 1 base from J, the junction kept 5 bases outside the gene matches. CDR3 in DNA: TGTGCCAGCAGCTTATCCTCTAGCGGGCGCACAGATACGCAGTATTTT. The encoded protein is CASSLSSSGRTDTQYF.

This rearrangement joins TRBV6-4 to TRBJ1-3; D may be TRBD1 (5 bases). Germline V gives CDR1 MRHNA, CDR2 SNTAGT. CDR3 length: 15 amino acids. The germline V and J ends were trimmed by 5 bases and 5 bases, with 16 bases remaining between them. The CDR3 bases are TGTGCCAGCAGTTCACCGTCAGGGAGCAGAAACACCATATATTTT. It codes for CASSSPSGSRNTIYF.

V is TRBV19 and J is TRBJ2-5, with TRBD2 matching 13 bases. The CDR3 runs to 17 residues. Per germline, CDR1 LNHDA and CDR2 SQIVND (reference sequence). V was clipped by 5 bases and J by 3 bases; unmatched bases: 9. The CDR3 sequence is CASSPRATSGREETQYF. The CDR3 nucleotides are TGTGCCAGTAGTCCCCGAGCAACTAGCGGGAGGGAAGAGACCCAGTACTTC.

This clone was seen just once. The V call is TRBV28, the J call TRBJ2-1; D is undetermined. Trimming shortened V by 5 bases and J by 5 bases, and 19 bases separated the two germline ends. CDR3 size: 16 residues. Germline assignment: CDR1 MDHEN and CDR2 SYDVKM. The CDR3, as DNA: TGTGCCAGCAGTCAACGGGTCTCACAGCGAGACAATGAGCAGTTCTTC. It yields the protein CASSQRVSQRDNEQFF.

The chain couples TRBV7-2 to TRBJ2-4, with 7 bases fitting TRBD1. The V gene end was trimmed by 1 base and the J gene end by 1 base; junction bases not matched to a gene: 7. Germline V lookup: CDR1 SGHTA, CDR2 FQGNSA. The CDR3 runs 17 residues. The CDR3 is CASSLVGEGGAKNIQYF. CDR3 nucleotides: TGTGCCAGCAGCTTAGTTGGTGAAGGGGGCGCCAAAAACATTCAGTACTTC. The full variable domain, with the rest looked up from reference TRBV7-2 and TRBJ2-4, is GAGVSQSPSNKVTEKGKDVELRCDPISGHTALYWYRQSLGQGLEFLIYFQGNSAPDKSGLPSDRFSAERTGGSVSTLTIQRTQQEDSAVYLCASSLVGEGGAKNIQYFGAGTRLSVL.

This sequence joins TRBV7-2 and TRBJ2-3, with 8 bases lining up with TRBD2. The CDR3 sequence is 18 residues long. V lost 1 base, J lost 8 bases, and 17 bases stayed unmatched. Germline CDR1 is SGHTA and CDR2 is FQGNSA. The CDR3 loop reads CASSLVLLAGGGFSTQYF. CDR3 bases: TGTGCCAGCAGCTTAGTTTTGCTGGCGGGAGGCGGGTTTAGTACGCAGTATTTT.

The chain links TRBV5-6 to TRBJ1-4; no firm D call. Germline values: CDR1 SGHDT, CDR2 YYEEEE. The CDR3 consists of 17 residues. V shed 4 bases and J shed 4 bases, with 20 bases lying between them. The CDR3 sequence: CASSTLQRDRGNEKLFF. The CDR3 bases are TGTGCCAGCAGCACCCTCCAGAGGGATCGGGGTAATGAAAAACTGTTTTTT. Together with reference TRBV5-6 and TRBJ1-4, the CDR3 gives the full variable domain: DAGVTQSPTHLIKTRGQQVTLRCSPKSGHDTVSWYQQALGQGPQFIFQYYEEEERQRGNFPDRFSGHQFPNYSSELNVNALLLGDSALYLCASSTLQRDRGNEKLFFGSGTQLSVL.

V gene TRBV11-1 combines with J gene TRBJ1-2; maybe TRBD1 (5 bases). Germline CDR1 SGHAT, CDR2 FQDESV (reference sequence). The V gene lost 5 bases and the J gene lost 4 bases, with 20 bases spanning the gap. CDR3 length: 16 residues. CDR3 bases: TGTGCCAGCAGCCTGGGGGAGGGCCGGTTCGGCTATGGCTACACCTTC. Amino acid sequence: CASSLGEGRFGYGYTF. Full variable domain (missing parts from reference TRBV11-1 and TRBJ1-2): EAEVAQSPRYKITEKSQAVAFWCDPISGHATLYWYRQILGQGPELLVQFQDESVVDDSQLPKDRFSAERLKGVDSTLKIQPAELGDSAMYLCASSLGEGRFGYGYTFGSGTRLTVV.

The V call is TRBV6-5, the J call TRBJ2-5, with D perhaps given as TRBD1 or TRBD2 (6 bases each). Trimming stripped 9 bases from V and 1 base from J, with 15 bases between. Germline CDR1 is MNHEY and CDR2 is SVGAGI. The CDR3 has 14 residues. DNA for the CDR3: TGTGCCAGTAAGAGAGGGGGGTTCCAAGAGACCCAGTACTTC. This sequence encodes CASKRGGFQETQYF.

This clone was detected only once. The chain carries TRBV5-1 and TRBJ2-6; no clear D gene. Germline-derived CDR1 and CDR2 are SGHRS and YFSETQ. Trimming took off 2 bases at V and 4 bases at J, with 10 bases between the two ends. This CDR3 spans 15 amino acids. This CDR3 reads CASSFTQFGANVLTF. The CDR3, as DNA: TGCGCCAGCAGCTTCACTCAGTTCGGGGCCAACGTCCTGACTTTC.

V and J are TRBV7-8 and TRBJ1-1, with D tentatively TRBD1 (5 bases). Germline lookup yields CDR1 SGHVS and CDR2 FQNEAQ. V lost 0 bases, J lost 4 bases, and 12 bases lay in between. CDR3 length equals 15 residues. The CDR3 DNA sequence: TGTGCCAGCAGCTTAGCGATAGACAGCCTCACTGAAGCTTTCTTT. As protein: CASSLAIDSLTEAFF.

The rearrangement links TRBV7-9 to TRBJ1-1; D is possibly TRBD1 (5 bases). This CDR3 contains 19 residues. V lost 1 base to trimming and J lost 1 base, with 22 bases between them. The V gene's germline CDR1 is SEHNR and CDR2 FQNEAQ (reference sequence). CDR3 coding DNA: TGTGCCAGCAGCTTAGGAAAAGGGGAACCCTCTGGGACGAACACTGAAGCTTTCTTT. It codes for CASSLGKGEPSGTNTEAFF. The variable domain in full, with the rest retrieved from reference TRBV7-9 and TRBJ1-1, is DTGVSQNPRHKITKRGQNVTFRCDPISEHNRLYWYRQTLGQGPEFLTYFQNEAQLEKSRLLSDRFSAERPKGSFSTLEIQRTEQGDSAMYLCASSLGKGEPSGTNTEAFFGQGTRLTVV.

The V gene is TRBV19, the J gene TRBJ2-2; no clear D. This CDR3 is 13 amino acids long. In germline, CDR1 is LNHDA, CDR2 SQIVND (reference sequence). Deletions cut 6 bases from V and 4 bases from J, with 9 bases between. For the CDR3, the DNA is TGTGCCAGTAGGTCCATATCCACCGGGGAGCTGTTTTTT. It encodes CASRSISTGELFF.